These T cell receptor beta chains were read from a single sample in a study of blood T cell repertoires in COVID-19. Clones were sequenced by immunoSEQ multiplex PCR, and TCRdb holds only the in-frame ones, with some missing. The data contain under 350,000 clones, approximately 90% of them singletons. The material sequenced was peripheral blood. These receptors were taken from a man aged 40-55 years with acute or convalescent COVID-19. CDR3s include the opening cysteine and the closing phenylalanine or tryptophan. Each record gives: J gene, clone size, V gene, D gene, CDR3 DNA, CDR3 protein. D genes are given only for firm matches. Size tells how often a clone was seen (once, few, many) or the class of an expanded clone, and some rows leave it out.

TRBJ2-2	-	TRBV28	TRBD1	TGTGCCAGCAGTTCCGCTTTCCGGGACAGGGGGAACACCGGGGAGCTGTTTTTT	CASSSAFRDRGNTGELFF
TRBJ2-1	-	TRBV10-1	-	TGCGCCAGCAGTGAGTCGGGAGGCCGGTACTACAATGAGCAGTTCTTC	CASSESGGRYYNEQFF
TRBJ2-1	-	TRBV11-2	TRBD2	TGTGCCAGCAGCTTAGGAGGACTAGCAGATAACAATGAGCAGTTCTTC	CASSLGGLADNNEQFF
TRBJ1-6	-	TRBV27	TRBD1	TGTGCCAGCAGTTCACCCCTCCGGGACAGCTATTCACCCCTCCACTTT	CASSSPLRDSYSPLHF
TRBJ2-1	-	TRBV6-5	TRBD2	TGTGCCAGCAGTTATTCACGGGGGGACCCTTACAATGAGCAGTTCTTC	CASSYSRGDPYNEQFF
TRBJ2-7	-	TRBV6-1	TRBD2	TGTGCCAGCAGTGAATTTAGGACTAGCGACTACGAGCAGTACTTC	CASSEFRTSDYEQYF
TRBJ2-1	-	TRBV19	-	TGTGCCAGTGGGGGGGGCGCTGAGCAGTTCTTC	CASGGGAEQFF
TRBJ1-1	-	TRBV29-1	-	TGCAGCGTAAGAGCAGGAATGAACACTGAAGCTTTCTTT	CSVRAGMNTEAFF
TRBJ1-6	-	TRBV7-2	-	TGTGCCAGCAGCTTCGGGGGACCCGGGCCCCTCCACTTT	CASSFGGPGPLHF
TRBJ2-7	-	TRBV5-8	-	TGTGCCAGCAGCTTGGAGGCGGGGACCTTTTCTCTGGATTGGGCGTACGAGCAGTACTTC	CASSLEAGTFSLDWAYEQYF
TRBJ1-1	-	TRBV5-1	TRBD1	TGCGCCAGCAGCTCACGGACAGGGAGGGATGAAGCTTTCTTT	CASSSRTGRDEAFF
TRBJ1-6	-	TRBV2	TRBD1	TGTGCCAGCAGTGGAGGGACAGGACAAAATTCACCCCTCCACTTT	CASSGGTGQNSPLHF
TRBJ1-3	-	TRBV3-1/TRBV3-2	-	TGTGCCAGCAATCCAGGCTTCTCTGGAAACACCATATATTTT	CASNPGFSGNTIYF
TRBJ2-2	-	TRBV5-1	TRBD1	TGCGCCAGCAGCAGACAGGGGGAGACCGGGGAGCTGTTTTTT	CASSRQGETGELFF
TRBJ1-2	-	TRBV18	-	TGTGCCAGCTCACCACCGGGGGGTGGCACAATAGGCTACACCTTC	CASSPPGGGTIGYTF
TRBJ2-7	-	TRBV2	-	TGTGCCAGCAGTGAAATGGGCGCCTCTCAGTACTTC	CASSEMGASQYF
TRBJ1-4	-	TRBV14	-	TGTGCCAGCAGCCAAGGCGGGAATGAAAAACTGTTTTTT	CASSQGGNEKLFF
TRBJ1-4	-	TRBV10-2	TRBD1	TGCGCCAGCAGTGAGGGACAGGGGGCTGAAAAACTGTTTTTT	CASSEGQGAEKLFF
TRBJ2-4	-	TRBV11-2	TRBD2	TGTGCCAGCAGCTCCGTAGGACGACTAGCGGGACCCCTGGACATTCAGTACTTC	CASSSVGRLAGPLDIQYF
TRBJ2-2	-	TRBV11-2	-	TGTGCCAGCAGCTTTAGTAACACCGGGGAGCTGTTTTTT	CASSFSNTGELFF
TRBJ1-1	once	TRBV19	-	TGTGCCAGTAGTAAGCAGGGAGGCCGGGGCACTGAAGCTTTCTTT	CASSKQGGRGTEAFF
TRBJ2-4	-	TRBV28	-	TGTGCCATCGGTGACAGGATCAGACCTCAGTACTTC	CAIGDRIRPQYF
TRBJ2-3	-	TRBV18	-	TGTGCCAGCTCCCCGGCGGGGGCCCCAGATACGCAGTATTTT	CASSPAGAPDTQYF
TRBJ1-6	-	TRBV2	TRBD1	TGTGCCAGCAGACTTTCCGGGACAGGTCATTCACCCCTCCACTTT	CASRLSGTGHSPLHF
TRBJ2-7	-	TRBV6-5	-	TGTGCCAGCACCGGGGGACAGTCCTACGAGCAGTACTTC	CASTGGQSYEQYF
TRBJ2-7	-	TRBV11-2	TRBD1	TGTGCCAGCAGCTTAGGGACAGGGGGGTCTATCTACGAGCAGTACTTC	CASSLGTGGSIYEQYF
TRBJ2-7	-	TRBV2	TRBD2	TGTGCCAGCAGTGATGGCGGGGGGGCGGGTTACGAGCAGTACTTC	CASSDGGGAGYEQYF
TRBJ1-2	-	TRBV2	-	TGTGCCAGCAGTGAAACAGGACCTAGCTATGGCTACACCTTC	CASSETGPSYGYTF